This TCR beta chain was sequenced for a study of OX40 agonist ivuxolimab in advanced cancers. Study observations and caveats: With doses of 0.1 to 3.0 mg/kg, CD4+ and CD8+ blood T cells had undergone clonal expansion by week 6. Among expanded peripheral T cells, antigen specificity went undetermined.

TCRdb's table, derived via immunoSEQ multiplex PCR, lists solely in-frame clones and lacks some. This sample carries tens of thousands of clones, around 88% of them seen once, and the ten largest clones take approximately 2.6%. Note on this clone: Its antigen is currently unknown.

V shed 6 bases and J shed 8 bases, with 17 bases lying between them. The CDR3 is made up of 14 amino acids. The germline gives CDR1 SGHRS, CDR2 YFSETQ. The sequence derives from an adult with an advanced solid tumor such as melanoma, head and neck, liver or kidney cancer. The specimen comprised CD4+ or CD8+ T cells sorted from blood, sampled in a trial of the OX40 agonist ivuxolimab. This rearrangement joins TRBV5-1 to TRBJ1-4; D possibly corresponds to TRBD1 (5 bases). In DNA form, the CDR3 reads TGCGCCAGCAAAATGGGGCAGACGGAAGAAAAACTGTTTTTT. This sequence encodes CASKMGQTEEKLFF.